This TCR beta chain originates from a study of blood T cells in healthy people across ages (dated by TCRdb to about 2015). For the wider study: Template switching captured roughly one uniquely barcoded TCR beta cDNA molecule per two T cells in model experiments. The donors were divided into four age groups: young (average approximately 16 years), middle-aged (approximately 42), aged (around 67) and long-lived (82). Using the same blood draw, the study looked at two additional independent replicas of 1 million unique cDNA reads for two donors, one aged 18 to 29 and the other aged 80 or older. To track age-related changes in TCR beta repertoire diversity, the study relied on deep sequencing normalized with unique cDNA molecular identifiers. The study at large found these results: Total diversity estimates from one million sequenced T cells were considered lower bounds and underestimates. The long-lived group showed more naive CD4+ T cells, fewer expanded clones and increased TCR diversity than the aged group, suggesting age selection. Observed TCR beta diversity per million T cells fell roughly linearly with age, and a significant reduction was already apparent by age approximately 41. Because donor CMV infection status was unknown, age-related changes in expanded clonotypes were potentially confounded. Bulk unsorted PBMC profiling prevented conclusive comparison of naive and antigen-experienced compartments. There was a strong correlation between observed TCR beta diversity and the percentage of naive T cells measured by flow cytometry.

The cysteine opens and the phenylalanine closes a CDR3 of 13 amino acids. Solely the CDR3 DNA is kept, with 39 bases framed from the first base. CDR1 is given as MGHRA and CDR2 as YSYEKL, both from the germline V gene. The junction shows trimming of 2 bases on V and 4 bases on J, plus 8 bases between the germline ends. Library preparation used 5' RACE. This sample was sequenced with an Illumina HiSeq 2500. The second PCR ran for about 6 to 12 cycles and used a J-beta primer mix along with a sample-barcoded 5' primer. Each TCR beta cDNA molecule received a unique molecular identifier from a template-switch 5' adaptor carrying 12 random nucleotides. Each sample yielded at least 2.5 million CDR3-containing paired-end reads. The Mint cDNA synthesis kit, primed by a TRBC-specific oligonucleotide, was used to synthesize first-strand cDNA from all RNA. After uracil-DNA glycosylase treatment, a first 18-cycle PCR used universal primers M1SS and BC2_uni_R on all cDNA. As for how the authors treated the data: For normalization, 1 million high-quality reads were randomly selected from each sample, with every read carrying a distinct molecular identifier. Instead of being binned into consensus sequences, reads that shared molecular identifiers were thrown out. MiTCR, with a Q25 quality threshold and the strictest error-elimination algorithm, was used for CDR3 identification, clonotype clustering and error correction. A nonparametric unseen species model using Euler transformation provided a lower-bound estimate of total TCR beta diversity. The public reads were reanalyzed by TCRdb: fastp trimming at Q25, MiXCR alignment, in-frame beta chains only. Entries that share a CDR3 protein sequence are merged under the most common genes and DNA. What appears here as the V and J calls and clone size reflects TCRdb's work, not the paper's. This sample is represented by approximately 780,000 distinct CDR3 sequences; roughly 25% of them were singletons. Of the sample, 2.5% to 3.5% falls within the top ten clones.

Concerning this clonotype: The antigen it recognizes is unknown. No base-level quality is on record; no much larger clone is a single base apart.

The 39 donors, aged roughly 6 to 90 years, were systemically healthy Caucasian individuals from Russia. Approximately 9.3 milliliters of peripheral blood were drawn from each donor into EDTA-treated Vacutainer tubes. Ficoll-Paque density-gradient centrifugation was used to isolate PBMCs, with at least 7 million obtained per sample. Total RNA, at least 6 micrograms per sample, was extracted from PBMCs with Trizol reagent. For every donor, flow cytometry on a PBMC aliquot measured the percentage of naive CD45RAhigh/CD27high T cells. The data also belong to a second study, concerning T cells of mothers and their children. The second publication reports: Nine systemically healthy Caucasian individuals, comprising three mothers and their six children, were included as donors. cDNA synthesis used all of the extracted RNA, with roughly 1.5 ug of RNA in each 15 ul reaction. In the second PCR, sample barcodes and 2-4 random nucleotides were introduced via the M1S primer. Over 8 million TCR beta CDR3 reads came from each mother, compared with millions of reads from each child. Thymic selection shapes the output of TCR recombination in a similar way in related and unrelated pairs, and inherited differences have a minor effect. Normalized repertoire overlap was always slightly but never significantly higher in related than unrelated mother-child pairs. No persistent microchimeric T cell clones were found, with a detection sensitivity of approximately 100 clones per million clonotypes. To look for features that set related mother-child pairs apart from unrelated individuals, the researchers ran deep NGS to compare the TCR beta repertoires of mothers and children. The mean age was roughly 40 +/- 4 years for the mothers and roughly 10 +/- 4 years for the children. After adapter ligation was performed with NEBNext reagents, the libraries were sequenced on an Illumina HiSeq 2000 with 100+100 nt paired-end reads. To prevent cross-contamination, the mother and child libraries were prepared a month apart and were sequenced in separate runs. For each donor, between about 450,000 and 2,300,000 distinct TCR beta clonotypes were identified. Naive TCR beta clonotypes were estimated from low-frequency clonotypes matched to each donor's FACS-determined naive share, without sorting.

The source is a boy aged 5-17 years in good health. Sequencing was done on a sample of blood. The sequence joins TRBV4-1 to TRBJ1-2, with no confidently assigned D gene. The encoded CDR3 is CASSQTPFYGYTF. The sequence in DNA is TGCGCCAGCAGCCAAACCCCTTTCTATGGCTACACCTTC.